This T cell receptor (beta chain) was profiled in a study of CD8+ T cells in alopecia areata. For the study at large: Each of the treated patients was given oral tofacitinib, 5 to 10 mg twice daily, for moderate-to-severe alopecia areata.

The authors extracted RNA and reverse transcribed it into cDNA as the sequencing template. Clones were sequenced by immunoSEQ multiplex PCR, and TCRdb holds only the in-frame ones, with some missing. The sample carries some 240,000 clones, around 62% recorded once. Study-wide results and caveats: Researchers reported that TCR sharing among patients proved less clear than in mice, possibly HLA-linked.

Comments on this clone: The antigen is undetermined.

T lymphocytes (CD4+ and CD8+) were sorted from PBMCs. Trimming cost V 6 bases and J 1 base, with 21 bases left between them. Germline V CDR1 and CDR2: MNHEY, SMNVEV (reference sequence). The length of the CDR3 is 17 residues. The rearrangement links TRBV27 to TRBJ1-1; D is possibly TRBD1 (5 bases). This receptor was identified in a human donor with alopecia areata. The sequencing used CD4+ T cells sorted from blood, collected at week 0. The DNA of the CDR3 is TGTGCCAGCAGGCTCCTGGGACTCCGGGGTTCGAACACTGAAGCTTTCTTT. This translates into CASRLLGLRGSNTEAFF.